This TCR beta chain comes out of a study of control samples from healthy donors and cancer patients. Method: immunoSEQ multiplex PCR; TCRdb's copy keeps in-frame clones and lacks some. The sample has hundreds of thousands of clones, 90% seen once. CDR1 and CDR2 (germline): LNHDA, SQIVND (reference sequence). Trimming took off 4 bases at V and 6 bases at J, with 13 bases between the two ends. This CDR3 has 15 amino acids. The TCR originated in a man aged 35 to 55 with head and neck cancer. Sequencing was performed on PBMCs. V is TRBV19 and J is TRBJ1-6; D is uncertain. The CDR3 sequence: CASSTSPVFNSPLHF. CDR3 nucleotide sequence: TGTGCCAGTAGTACCAGTCCTGTTTTTAATTCACCCCTCCACTTT.